The clone carrying this T cell receptor (beta chain) was counted a few times. TCRdb independently ran MiXCR on the RACE reads; one entry per CDR3 protein. The repertoire has approximately 91,000 distinct CDR3 sequences, approximately 10% of them found once; the top ten carry 1.6%. Time point reported: patch test 2, 6 weeks after DPC sensitization. The treatment is: therapeutic diphenylcyclopropenone sensitization with weekly scalp DPC. This record comes from a study of human T cells and chemical hapten exposure. Here the sequenced sample was whole blood, taken in connection with sensitization to the hapten diphenylcyclopropenone (DPC). This receptor was taken from a man aged 18 to 29 with alopecia areata. Some clones in this sample may be carry-over from other donors' samples.

The CDR3 DNA sequence: TGTGCCAGCAGTTTCCCTACAGCTATGAACACTGAAGCTTTCTTT. Encoded protein: CASSFPTAMNTEAFF. The chain employs TRBV6-6 and TRBJ1-1; no clear D. CDR1 and CDR2 from the germline V gene are MNHNY and SVGAGI (reference sequence). The CDR3 has 15 residues. Trimming stripped 4 bases from V and 0 bases from J, with 12 bases between.